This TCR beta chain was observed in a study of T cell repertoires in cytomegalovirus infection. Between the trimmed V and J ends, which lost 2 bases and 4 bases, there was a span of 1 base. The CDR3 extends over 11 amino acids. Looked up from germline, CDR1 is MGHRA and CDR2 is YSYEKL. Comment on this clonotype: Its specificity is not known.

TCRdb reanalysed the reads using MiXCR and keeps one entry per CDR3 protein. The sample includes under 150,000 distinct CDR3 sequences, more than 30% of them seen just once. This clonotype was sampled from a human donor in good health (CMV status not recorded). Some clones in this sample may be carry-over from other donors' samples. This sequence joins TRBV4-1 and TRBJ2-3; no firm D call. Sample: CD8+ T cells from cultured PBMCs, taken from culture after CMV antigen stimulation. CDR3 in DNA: TGCGCCAGCAGCCAATCAGATACGCAGTATTTT. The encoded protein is CASSQSDTQYF.